This T cell receptor beta chain was documented in a study of blood T cell repertoires in COVID-19. Overall study context: Acute-phase and convalescent COVID-19 samples originated in the United States, Italy and Spain. Sample material is recorded as cDNA or gDNA derived from T cells, B-cell-depleted T cells, or PBMCs.

Some clones are missing from TCRdb's copy, which holds only in-frame ones; the method was immunoSEQ multiplex PCR. The data hold over 100,000 clones, with 80% to 90% observed a single time. Trimming cost V 1 base and J 5 bases, with 8 bases left between them. CDR1 is LGHNA, CDR2 YNFKEQ, per germline. The CDR3 spans 14 residues. This clonotype was sampled from a woman older than 75 with active or convalescent COVID-19. This chain uses TRBV4-2 with TRBJ1-4; D is undetermined. The sample comprised peripheral blood. CDR3 sequence: CASSQGNRNEKLFF. The CDR3 DNA reads as TGTGCCAGCAGCCAAGGCAACAGAAATGAAAAACTGTTTTTT.